This T cell receptor (beta chain) was documented in a study of blood T cells in healthy people across ages. V gave up 4 bases and J gave up 10 bases; unmatched junction bases: 8. Germline values: CDR1 SGDLS, CDR2 YYNGEE. CDR3 length: 13 amino acids. The authors ran a second PCR of about 7 to 11 cycles using a sample-barcoded 5' primer and a J-beta primer mix. TCRdb re-called the 5' RACE reads with MiXCR, one entry per CDR3 protein. Of hundreds of thousands of distinct CDR3 sequences in the sample, roughly 50% were seen once. The receptor's source is an older woman in good health. Material for sequencing was blood. This sequence joins TRBV9 and TRBJ2-1; the match to TRBD1 covers 7 bases. This CDR3 is CASSRDREREQFF. The CDR3 nucleotides are TGTGCCAGCAGCCGTGACAGGGAAAGAGAGCAGTTCTTC.